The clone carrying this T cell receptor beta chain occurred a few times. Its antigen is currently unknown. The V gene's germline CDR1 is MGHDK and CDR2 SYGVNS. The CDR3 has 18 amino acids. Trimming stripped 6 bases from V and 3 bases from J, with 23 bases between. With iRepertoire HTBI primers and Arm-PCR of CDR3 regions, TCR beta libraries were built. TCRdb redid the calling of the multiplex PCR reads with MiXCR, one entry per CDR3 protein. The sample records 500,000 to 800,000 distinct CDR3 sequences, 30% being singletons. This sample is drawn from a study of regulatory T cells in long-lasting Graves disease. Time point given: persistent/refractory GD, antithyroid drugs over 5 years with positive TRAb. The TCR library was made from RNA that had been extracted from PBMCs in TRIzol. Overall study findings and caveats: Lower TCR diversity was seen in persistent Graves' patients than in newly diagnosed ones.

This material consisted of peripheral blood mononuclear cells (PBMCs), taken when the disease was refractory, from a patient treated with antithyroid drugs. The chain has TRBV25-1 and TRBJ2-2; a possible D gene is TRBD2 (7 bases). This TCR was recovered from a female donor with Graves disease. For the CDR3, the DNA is TGTGCCAGCAGACCCGGGGGGCGGACTGGGGGGGACACCGGGGAGCTGTTTTTT. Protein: CASRPGGRTGGDTGELFF.